This T cell receptor (beta chain) was sequenced in a study of T-cell reconstitution after alpha-beta-depleted transplantation in children. This CDR3 spans 13 amino acids. CDR1 and CDR2 (germline): DFQATT, SNEGSKA (reference sequence). Unique molecular identifiers were built into the TCRbeta library. TCRdb re-derived calls from the PCR reads in MiXCR, one entry per CDR3 protein. The profile shows 640,000 or so distinct CDR3 sequences, roughly 17% of them singletons. This clonotype was detected ten times or more. The V and J genes are TRBV20-1 and TRBJ2-3, with TRBD2 matching over 9 bases. This receptor was obtained from a human donor who donated a stem cell graft to a child with acute myeloid leukemia. The source material was PBMCs from the stem cell graft donor, sampled from the stem cell graft. The CDR3 protein is CKTGLAGTDTQYF. DNA for the CDR3: TGCAAGACGGGACTAGCAGGGACAGATACGCAGTATTTT.